What follows describes a single T cell receptor (beta chain). This entry comes from a study of control samples from healthy donors and cancer patients. Assay: immunoSEQ multiplex PCR; the TCRdb copy retains only in-frame clones and omits some. The profile shows 120,000 or so clones, around 90% of them singletons. V lost 4 bases and J lost 7; bases outside the gene matches: 6. This CDR3 is 15 amino acids long. Per germline, CDR1 LGHNA and CDR2 YSLEER. The clonotype comes from a middle-aged man in good health. Sequences were obtained from blood. The chain is built from TRBV4-3 and TRBJ2-7; TRBD2 matches 14 bases. The CDR3 bases are TGCGCCAGCAGCCCGAGGACTAGCGGGGGGTGGGAGCAGTACTTC. This sequence encodes CASSPRTSGGWEQYF.